What follows are 8 T cell receptor beta chains derived from one specimen sequenced in a study of early T cells in non-severe SARS-CoV-2 infection (dated by TCRdb to the early 2020s). The library was prepared using 5' RACE. Sequenced on a NextSeq 500. TCRdb handled the public reads itself, with Q25 trimming in fastp and clone calling in MiXCR, and kept productive beta chains. Entries that share a CDR3 protein sequence are merged under the most common genes and DNA. The table for this sample lists tens of thousands of distinct CDR3 sequences; more than 8.5% of them were counted only once. The ten largest clonotypes hold 17% of the sample. The sequenced material came from whole blood. The receptors shown here come from an adult who was a healthcare worker with PCR-confirmed SARS-CoV-2 infection or an uninfected control (not recorded which).

This clonotype has ten or more counts. The chain joins TRBV10-3 to TRBJ2-3; D is possibly TRBD2 (5 bases). Germline values: CDR1 ENHRY, CDR2 SYGVKD. CDR3 size: 18 residues. The V end lost 6 bases, the J end lost 2 bases, and 24 bases lay between the germline ends. This chain's CDR3 is CAIRGDRGWKALTDTQYF. DNA of the CDR3: TGTGCCATCAGGGGCGATAGAGGGTGGAAGGCTCTCACAGATACGCAGTATTTT.

The chain links TRBV29-1 to TRBJ2-5; the D gene is possibly TRBD1 (6 bases). CDR1 and CDR2 from the germline V gene are SQVTM and ANQGSEA. This CDR3 comprises 12 residues. V dropped 3 bases and J dropped 11 bases, with 16 bases sitting between them. CDR3 sequence reads: CSVDPGQDNQYF. CDR3 nucleotide sequence: TGCAGCGTTGATCCGGGACAAGACAATCAGTACTTC.

This clonotype was seen ten or more times. The chain recombines TRBV27 with TRBJ1-3, with D maybe TRBD1 (5 bases). Germline lookup yields CDR1 MNHEY and CDR2 SMNVEV (reference sequence). Trimming removed 3 bases at V and 4 bases at J, with 13 bases between. This CDR3 is 15 amino acids long. The CDR3 DNA reads TGTGCCAGCAGTTTTGGGACGGCGGCGGGAAACACCATATATTTT. The encoded protein is CASSFGTAAGNTIYF.

Only a few counts were recorded for this clonotype. The CDR3 loop is CASPAGLAAGSYNEQFF. CDR3 DNA sequence: TGTGCCAGCCCGGCGGGACTAGCGGCTGGGTCCTACAATGAGCAGTTCTTC. The genes are TRBV7-9 and TRBJ2-1; 11 bases line up with TRBD2. CDR3 length: 17 residues. The V segment lost 8 bases and the J segment 1 base; nucleotides outside the gene matches: 10. The V gene's germline CDR1 is SEHNR and CDR2 FQNEAQ (reference sequence).

This clonotype was seen repeatedly, ten times or more. V is TRBV27 and J is TRBJ2-5; tentatively, D is TRBD2 (7 bases). Germline loops: CDR1 MNHEY, CDR2 SMNVEV (reference sequence). The CDR3 is 14 amino acids. Trimming shortened V by 7 bases and J by 2 bases, and 14 bases separated the two germline ends. The DNA for the CDR3 is TGTGCCAGCACTGCGAGGGGGGGGCAAGAGACCCAGTACTTC. Residues: CASTARGGQETQYF.

In its sample, this clonotype was seen many times. This chain links TRBV20-1 with TRBJ2-1; maybe TRBD2 (6 bases). This CDR3 has 13 residues. The germline V gene encodes CDR1 DFQATT and CDR2 SNEGSKA (reference sequence). V lost 6 bases to trimming and J lost 0 bases, with 9 bases between them. This CDR3 is CSARGISYNEQFF. CDR3 nucleotides: TGCAGTGCACGCGGGATCTCCTACAATGAGCAGTTCTTC.

The CDR3 DNA reads TGTGCCAGCAGTCCCGGGTGGCTAGCGGGACGACAAGAGACCCAGTACTTC. Protein: CASSPGWLAGRQETQYF. V usage is TRBV6-5 and J usage is TRBJ2-5, with 9 bases fitting TRBD2. From germline, CDR1 is MNHEY and CDR2 SVGAGI. The CDR3 extends over 17 amino acids. Germline trimming cut 5 bases from V and 2 bases from J; bases unmatched to any gene: 12.

This clonotype showed up many times. The gene calls are TRBV28 and TRBJ1-4; TRBD1 agrees at 7 bases. CDR3 length: 15 residues. Looked up from germline, CDR1 is MDHEN and CDR2 is SYDVKM. J gave up 2 bases and V 6 bases, and 6 bases lay outside the gene matches. The CDR3 here is CASRIEDRTNEKLFF. Here the CDR3 DNA reads TGTGCCAGCAGAATAGAGGACAGGACTAATGAAAAACTGTTTTTT.